This TCR beta chain was sequenced for a study of blood T cell repertoires in COVID-19. At the level of the study: Samples of COVID-19 (acute and convalescent) were obtained from the United States, Italy and Spain. PBMCs, B-cell-depleted T cells, or T cells were the source of the cDNA or gDNA that made up the material.

The V gene's germline CDR1 is MNHEY and CDR2 SVGAGI. V shed 4 bases and J shed 5 bases, with 12 bases lying between them. The CDR3 loop spans 15 amino acids. Methods used by the authors: Reference gene primer amplification yielded estimated nucleated cell counts. TCRdb keeps only in-frame clones here, not all; method: immunoSEQ multiplex PCR. That table supplies the V and J calls and clone size; D and trimming were determined from the DNA. The repertoire holds fewer than 200,000 clones, 88% seen once, with roughly 26% in the top ten. Sequencing used peripheral blood. The V call is TRBV6-5, the J call TRBJ1-6, with a tentative D call TRBD1 (6 bases). The clonotype comes from a man aged 55 to 70 with acute or convalescent COVID-19. The CDR3 nucleotides read TGTGCCAGCAGTTTAGGGACACTGGATAATTCACCCCTCCACTTT. Translating it yields CASSLGTLDNSPLHF.